This T cell receptor beta chain was obtained from a study of T cells expressing NK-cell markers. The CDR3 covers 13 residues. Germline V gene sequence: CDR1 DFQATT, CDR2 SNEGSKA (reference sequence). Study-level points and caveats: The CD3+CD56-NKG2C+ fraction was also led by these clonotypes in several donors.

As concerns this clonotype: The target antigen is unknown.

Each CDR3 protein gets one entry in TCRdb, which reprocessed the 5' RACE reads and gives no DNA. The sample features about 260,000 distinct CDR3 sequences, with roughly 4.2% in its top ten. The sequenced sample consisted of blood T cells: a sorted CD56 or NKG2C T cell subset, CD4+ or CD8+ T cells, or bulk PBMC T cells (not recorded which). J is TRBJ2-1 and V is TRBV20-1; no DNA is available, so the TRBD2 call from TCRdb remains unchecked. The TCR comes from a woman aged 18 to 75 in good health. This chain's CDR3 is CSARAASGNEQFF.